The sequence of this TCR beta chain was determined in a study of CXCR3-negative and CXCR3-positive naive CD8 T cells. Regarding the study as a whole: CXCR3-negative and CXCR3-positive naive cells shared comparable TRBV-TRBJ usage, but memory cells did not. The study found comparably high diversity in both naive subsets and much lower diversity in memory CD8+ cells. Comparison of naive cells showed more hydrophobic TRB CDR3s in CXCR3-positive than in CXCR3-negative naive cells.

Per CD8+ T cell subset, triplicate sorts of fewer than 350,000 cells each were done. The method, 5' RACE with UMI labels, was used to prepare the TRB cDNA libraries. TCRdb re-called the 5' RACE reads; every CDR3 protein appears as one record, without DNA. The sample includes about 150,000 distinct CDR3 sequences. Comments on this clonotype: Its matching antigen is unknown.

The clonotype originates from a human donor in good health. Some clones in this sample may be carry-over from other donors' samples. The sequenced sample consisted of naive CXCR3+ CD8+ T cells from blood. As to subset: CD45RO-CCR7+CD27+CD95- naive CD8+ T cells expressing CXCR3 (TNR3+).

The CDR3 sequence is CASSLVGSPNTEAFF. The rearrangement links TRBV7-6 to TRBJ1-1; TCRdb outputs TRBD1, but without DNA this stays unchecked. The CDR3 is 15 amino acids. Germline CDR1 SGHVS, CDR2 FNYEAQ.